The clone carrying this T cell receptor beta chain has a handful of counts. The target antigen is unknown. A sort by CD45RO/CCR7/CD25/CD127/CD95/CD27 yielded CD4+ naive, central memory, regulatory and stem cell-like memory cells. These data belong to a study of beta chain features in type 1 diabetes. Study summary: Across all samples, about 100,000,000 sorted cells were examined.

Investigators reverse transcribed all isolated RNA, so they sequenced expressed TCRB transcripts. The method was immunoSEQ multiplex PCR; TCRdb's version includes in-frame clones alone and lacks a portion of them. Of fewer than 350,000 clones detected, over 12% appear once; the ten largest clones hold approximately 0.015%. Study-level results: It was among patients, rather than healthy donors, that naive, central memory and Treg TCRB repertoires appeared more similar. Researchers report that Type 1 diabetes patients had moderately but significantly shorter TCRB CDR3s across all four CD4+ subsets. At VDJ recombination sites, type 1 diabetes patients had fewer insertions and more deleted nucleotides.

This CDR3 has 16 amino acids. From germline, CDR1 is MDHEN and CDR2 SYDVKM. The trim removed 6 bases at V and 8 bases at J, leaving 13 bases unmatched. The specimen sequenced was naive CD4+ T cells from blood. The rearrangement uses TRBV28 and TRBJ1-6; the match to TRBD1 covers 7 bases. This receptor was obtained from a young man with type 1 diabetes. This chain's CDR3 is CASSRADRVFHSPLHF. The CDR3 DNA follows: TGTGCCAGCAGCCGAGCCGACAGGGTTTTTCATTCACCCCTCCACTTT.